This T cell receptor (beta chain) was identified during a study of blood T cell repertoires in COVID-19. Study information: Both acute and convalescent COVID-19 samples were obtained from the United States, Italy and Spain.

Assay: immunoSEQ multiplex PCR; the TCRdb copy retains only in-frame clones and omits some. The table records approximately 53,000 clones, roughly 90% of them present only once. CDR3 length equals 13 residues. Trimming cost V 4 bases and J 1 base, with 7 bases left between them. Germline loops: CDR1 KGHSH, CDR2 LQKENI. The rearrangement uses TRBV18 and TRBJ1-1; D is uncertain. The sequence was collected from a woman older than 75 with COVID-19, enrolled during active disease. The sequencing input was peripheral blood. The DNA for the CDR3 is TGTGCCAGCTCACGGGAGGAGAACACTGAAGCTTTCTTT. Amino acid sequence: CASSREENTEAFF.